A single TCR beta chain is shown here with its context. Antigen: not known. Methotrexate plus calcineurin inhibitor accompanied controls' myeloablative marrow transplants; sampling was 1 year later. These data come from a study of T cells after posttransplantation cyclophosphamide. Study-wide results and caveats: Blood and skin or GI T cell repertoires showed limited TRB overlap. TRB clonality was highly associated with recipient CMV seropositivity and reactivation. Later blood repertoires were often dominated by clones from the donor CD8+ memory compartment.

The germline gives CDR1 SGHNT, CDR2 YYREEE (reference sequence). After removal of 4 bases from V and 5 bases from J, the junction contained 6 bases not matched to a gene. The CDR3 covers 14 residues. Assay: immunoSEQ multiplex PCR; the TCRdb copy retains only in-frame clones and omits some. The data contain roughly 16,000 clones, more than 75% of them singletons. The sequence was obtained from a male patient in his forties or fifties who received an allogeneic stem cell transplant from an unrelated donor, was CMV-positive, and had chronic GVHD only. Some T cells may be transferred from the graft donor. Sequenced material: PBMCs, taken after an allogeneic stem cell transplant with a calcineurin inhibitor and methotrexate. This chain joins TRBV5-4 and TRBJ1-1; 9 positions match TRBD1. This CDR3 is CASSRGQGGTEAFF. CDR3 DNA: TGTGCCAGCAGCAGGGGACAGGGCGGAACTGAAGCTTTCTTT.